The rows below give T cell receptor beta chains drawn from one sample of a study of identifying expanded T cells in peripheral blood. Sequencing used immunoSEQ multiplex PCR; TCRdb keeps in-frame clones, though not all of them. The repertoire holds 100,000 or so clones, with approximately 88% as singletons. Sequencing input: blood. All receptors come from a person aged 18 to 69 in good health. Both conserved end residues are part of each CDR3. Fields, in order: V gene, D gene, clone size, J gene, CDR3 DNA, CDR3 protein. D genes are given only for firm matches. Some rows have no size entry. The others give once, few or many, or a class for an expanded clone.

TRBV19	TRBD1	.	TRBJ2-1	TGTGCCAGTAGCCTCGGACAGGTCTACAATGAGCAGTTCTTC	CASSLGQVYNEQFF
TRBV5-8	TRBD1	.	TRBJ1-2	TGTGCCAGCAGCCGCGGGGACAGGGCACTTGGCTACACCTTC	CASSRGDRALGYTF
TRBV18	TRBD1	.	TRBJ1-5	TGTGCCAGCTCACCTGGGGGGGACAGGGCCCATCAGCCCCAGCATTTT	CASSPGGDRAHQPQHF
TRBV6-6	.	.	TRBJ2-5	TGTGCCAGCAGTTACCGGGGTTGGGAGACCCAGTACTTC	CASSYRGWETQYF
TRBV10-3	TRBD2	.	TRBJ2-1	TGTGCCATCAGTGAGCGTGGGTCTGGGGGGGGATACAATGAGCAGTTCTTC	CAISERGSGGGYNEQFF
TRBV4-1	TRBD1	.	TRBJ2-3	TGCGCCAGCAGCCCGCTGGGACAGGGATCCACAGATACGCAGTATTTT	CASSPLGQGSTDTQYF
TRBV7-9	TRBD1	.	TRBJ2-7	TGTGCCCTAGGGACAGGGGGCCGGGACGAGCAGTACTTC	CALGTGGRDEQYF
TRBV5-4	.	.	TRBJ2-5	TGTGCCAGCAGCTTACGGGGGCCTGTGGAGACCCAGTACTTC	CASSLRGPVETQYF
TRBV5-1	.	.	TRBJ1-2	TGCGCCAGCAGCTTGGATCACTCCGCGGGGGGCTACACCTTC	CASSLDHSAGGYTF
TRBV4-1	TRBD2	.	TRBJ2-3	TGCGCCAGCAGCCAAGGCCCAGGCGGGGGGTGGGGAGATACGCAGTATTTT	CASSQGPGGGWGDTQYF
TRBV29-1	.	.	TRBJ1-1	TGCAGCGTTTCTCCCCCGAACGAAGGAGCTTTCTTT	CSVSPPNEGAFF
TRBV9	.	.	TRBJ2-6	TGTGCCAGCAGCGCCGGACCGACCTCTGGGGCCAACGTCCTGACTTTC	CASSAGPTSGANVLTF
TRBV5-4	.	.	TRBJ1-6	TGTGCCAGCAGCTTTTTTTTAGGGCAGGTGGAAAATTCACCCCTCCACTTT	CASSFFLGQVENSPLHF
TRBV5-4	TRBD1	.	TRBJ1-3	TGTGCCAGCAGCGCCCAACAGGGGGGAGGTACCATATATTTT	CASSAQQGGGTIYF
TRBV5-1	TRBD2	.	TRBJ2-5	TGCGCCAGCAGCTTGGGTGCTAGCGGGGAAGAGACCCAGTACTTC	CASSLGASGEETQYF
TRBV9	.	.	TRBJ2-3	TGTGCCAGCAGCGTAGCGGGGAATACAGATACGCAGTATTTT	CASSVAGNTDTQYF
TRBV19	.	.	TRBJ2-5	TGTGCCAGTAGTATAAAGGGGGACGCGGAGACCCAGTACTTC	CASSIKGDAETQYF
TRBV28	.	few	TRBJ1-6	TGTGCCAGCCTGGAGGGGGGAGCGAATTCACCCCTCCACTTT	CASLEGGANSPLHF
TRBV30	.	.	TRBJ2-2	TGTGCCTGGAGGGGGGAGGCCGGGGAGCTGTTTTTT	CAWRGEAGELFF
TRBV7-6	.	once	TRBJ2-7	TGTGCCAGCAGCCGCTCCGCACAGTTATACGAGCAGTACTTC	CASSRSAQLYEQYF
TRBV5-8	TRBD2	.	TRBJ2-3	TGTGCCAGCAGCTTTTTAACTAGCGGGGGGGCCAGGAATACGCAGTATTTT	CASSFLTSGGARNTQYF
TRBV29-1	TRBD1	.	TRBJ2-7	TGCAGCGGTCAGACAGGGGCAGGGTTCGAGCAGTACTTC	CSGQTGAGFEQYF
TRBV7-9	.	.	TRBJ2-3	TGTGCCAGCAGCACAGAGACGCGTGGGGACTTT	CASSTETRGDF
TRBV15	.	.	TRBJ2-7	TGTGCCACCAGCTCCGGGGGGCCCCTTGTAGGTAACCGCTTC	CATSSGGPLVGNRF
TRBV27	TRBD1	.	TRBJ1-1	TGTGCCAGCAGTCCCACAACTTCCCCGGGACAGCCCCTCCGAACGACTGAAGCTTTCTTT	CASSPTTSPGQPLRTTEAFF
TRBV6-7	TRBD2	.	TRBJ2-1	TGTGCCAGCACACCCAAAGCGGGGGGGACGTCCAATGAGCAGTTCTTC	CASTPKAGGTSNEQFF
TRBV4-3	TRBD1	once	TRBJ2-3	TGCGCCAGCAGCCAAGACAGGGGGTTGGCGACAGATACGCAGTATTTT	CASSQDRGLATDTQYF
TRBV5-4	.	.	TRBJ1-4	TGTGCCAGCAGCTTGAACAGGGCGGTTAATGAAAAACTGTTTTTT	CASSLNRAVNEKLFF
TRBV6-4	.	once	TRBJ1-5	TGTGCCAGCAGTGGGGTAGGAGACAGGCAGCCCCAGCATTTT	CASSGVGDRQPQHF
TRBV7-8	TRBD2	.	TRBJ2-5	TGTGCCAGCAGCTTGACTAGCGAGGAGACCCAGTACTTC	CASSLTSEETQYF
TRBV13	.	.	TRBJ1-1	TGTGCCAGCAGCTTACTGAGGTCCAGGGCCACTGAAGCTTTCTTT	CASSLLRSRATEAFF
TRBV9	TRBD1	.	TRBJ1-3	TGTGCCAGCAGCGTAGGACAGGGAGCCTCTGGAAACACCATATATTTT	CASSVGQGASGNTIYF
TRBV7-8	.	.	TRBJ1-5	TGTGCCAGCAGCGCATCGACAGGCAATCAGCCCCAGCATTTT	CASSASTGNQPQHF
TRBV29-1	TRBD1	once	TRBJ1-2	TGCAGCGTTGATAGGGACAGACTTGGCTACACCTTC	CSVDRDRLGYTF
TRBV2	.	few	TRBJ2-2	TGTGCCAGCTTGGGCAGGGTGAACACCGGGGAGCTGTTTTTT	CASLGRVNTGELFF
TRBV5-4	.	.	TRBJ2-4	TGTGCCAGCAGCTTGGCCAGCTGGGTCCCTCTAGCCAAAAACATTCAGTACTTC	CASSLASWVPLAKNIQYF
TRBV9	TRBD1	.	TRBJ1-5	TGTGCCAGCAGCCAGGGGGGGGTTCGGGCCCCGGAACATTTT	CASSQGGVRAPEHF
TRBV18	TRBD1	.	TRBJ1-2	TGTGCCAGCTCACCACCTGCGAAGGGGGCAGAAGGCTACACCTTC	CASSPPAKGAEGYTF
TRBV10-3	.	.	TRBJ2-5	TGTGCCATCAGTGAACCTAACGCCCAAGAGACCCAGTACTTC	CAISEPNAQETQYF
TRBV7-8	TRBD1	.	TRBJ2-7	TGTGCCAGCAGCCAGACAGGGAATGGCTACGAGCAGTACTTC	CASSQTGNGYEQYF
TRBV5-4	.	.	TRBJ1-2	TGTGCCAGCAGCCCCCAGGGCCTCTATGGCTACACCTTC	CASSPQGLYGYTF
TRBV19	TRBD1	.	TRBJ1-1	TGTGCCAGTAGCGGGACAGGGATAAGAAGAGCTTTCTTT	CASSGTGIRRAFF
TRBV9	.	.	TRBJ2-3	TGTGCCAGCAGCGTAGGCTTCCACACAGATACGCAGTATTTT	CASSVGFHTDTQYF
TRBV14	.	.	TRBJ2-7	TGTGCCAGCAGCCAAGGAGCCAGGCCCCTCTACGAGCAGTACTTC	CASSQGARPLYEQYF
TRBV7-2	TRBD2	.	TRBJ2-3	TGTGCCAGCAGCTTTAGCGGGGGGGCTTTTACGCAGTATTTT	CASSFSGGAFTQYF
TRBV7-9	.	.	TRBJ1-6	TGTGCCAGCAGCTTACCCGGAGGCTCACGGTCACCCCTCCACTTT	CASSLPGGSRSPLHF
TRBV10-3	.	.	TRBJ2-7	TGTGCCATCAGTCGACAGGCCTACGAGCAGTACTTC	CAISRQAYEQYF
TRBV6-1	TRBD1	.	TRBJ1-5	TGTGCCAGCAGTGACCCGGGACAGGGGGTAAGTCAGCCCCAGCATTTT	CASSDPGQGVSQPQHF
TRBV7-7	TRBD1	.	TRBJ2-3	TGTGCCAGCAGCCACGGGACAGCGAAAGATACGCAGTATTTT	CASSHGTAKDTQYF
TRBV4-3	.	.	TRBJ2-1	TGCGCCAGCAGCCAGTACGCGTCCAATGAGCAGTTCTTC	CASSQYASNEQFF
TRBV6-1	.	.	TRBJ2-1	TGTGCCAGCAGTGTAGAGTGGATGGGACACAGGACCAATGAGCAGTTCTTC	CASSVEWMGHRTNEQFF
TRBV18	TRBD1	.	TRBJ1-1	TGTGCCAGCTCACCACGGACAGGGGGCCATGAAGCTTTCTTT	CASSPRTGGHEAFF
TRBV4-3	TRBD2	.	TRBJ2-7	TGCGCCAGCAGCCAACACTCGGGACTAGCGGGGGGCCAATACGAGCAGTACTTC	CASSQHSGLAGGQYEQYF